This T cell receptor (beta chain) was sequenced for a study of identical twins. MiXCR, run by TCRdb on the 5' RACE reads, gives a single entry per CDR3 protein. The sample contains around 530,000 distinct CDR3 sequences, over 12% of which appear only once. This sample also belongs to another study, concerning yellow fever vaccine responses in identical twins.

What was sequenced was CD4+ T cells sorted from blood. The sequence came from a woman in her late teens or twenties in good health.

This chain's CDR3 is CASSGGVATSDTQYF. Written as DNA, the CDR3 is TGTGCCAGCAGCGGGGGCGTAGCAACGTCAGATACGCAGTATTTT. The chain recombines TRBV9 with TRBJ2-3; D is perhaps TRBD1 (5 bases). V was pared by 3 bases and J by 4 bases, with 15 bases between. The germline V gene has CDR1 SGDLS and CDR2 YYNGEE. This CDR3 has 15 amino acids. Full variable domain (outside the CDR3, taken from reference TRBV9 and TRBJ2-3): DSGVTQTPKHLITATGQRVTLRCSPRSGDLSVYWYQQSLDQGLQFLIQYYNGEERAKGNILERFSAQQFPDLHSELNLSSLELGDSALYFCASSGGVATSDTQYFGPGTRLTVL.